Sequencing of this T cell receptor (beta chain) was carried out in a study of CD8+CD57+ T cells in acquired aplastic anemia. Study-wide background: DNA from sorted CD4+ and CD8+ cells averaged about 3.2 ug.

With respect to this clonotype: Its antigen is not identified.

Those patients picked for sequencing had displayed CD8+CD57+ cell expansion on flow cytometry. Patients uniformly had severe acquired aplastic anemia. Genomic DNA, the template, was used for profiling of the TCR beta VDJ and CDR3. Via MiXCR, TCRdb re-called the reads, giving one row per CDR3 protein. The sample carries roughly 250,000 distinct CDR3 sequences, 47% recorded once. Study outcomes and limitations: Twenty-nine shared CD8+ CDR3s appeared highly expressed within patients' immunodominant clones. Levels of CD8+ Simpson's diversity were not significantly distinct in patients versus controls.

Per the germline V gene, CDR1 is SQVTM and CDR2 is ANQGSEA. The CDR3 is 13 amino acids. V dropped 1 base and J dropped 2 bases, with 8 bases sitting between them. This TCR derives from a human donor with aplastic anemia. Sequenced input: sorted CD4+, CD8+, or CD8+CD57+ T cells (not recorded which) from PBMCs. The chain employs TRBV29-1 and TRBJ1-1; no definite D call. In nucleotides, the CDR3 is TGCAGCGTTGAAGGAGGGTTTAACACTGAAGCTTTCTTT. Amino acids: CSVEGGFNTEAFF.